The source of this T cell receptor (beta chain) is a study of CD8 T cell repertoires and HIV-1 epitope variants. Study in general: Controls included no peptide, Ebola AY9 epitope, and a CMV, EBV, flu pool. Tested: three Gag epitope families, Nef HW9 and YT9. Separate from the cultures, 1M uncultured T cells served as baseline.

V was pared by 6 bases and J by 2 bases, with 10 bases between. The CDR3 runs 13 residues. CDR1 is MDHEN and CDR2 is SYDVKM in the germline V gene. Notes on this clone: The antigen remains unidentified.

Repertoires were generated with immunoSEQ multiplex PCR, while TCRdb's copy carries only in-frame clones and drops some. This table has over 5,000 clones, around 62% appearing once. Specimen: cultured CD8+ T cells derived from PBMCs. The genes are TRBV28 and TRBJ1-2; tentatively, D is TRBD1 (6 bases). The sequence came from a male donor with HIV. The CDR3: CASSPTGNYGYTF. The DNA of the CDR3 is TGTGCCAGCAGCCCTACAGGGAACTATGGCTACACCTTC.